These 26 T cell receptor beta chains originate from one sample sequenced in a study of T cell changes during pregnancy in multiple sclerosis. The table came from immunoSEQ multiplex PCR; TCRdb's copy has only in-frame clones and leaves some out. The table records under 110,000 clones, 91% of them present only once. The material sequenced was peripheral blood, taken in the second trimester of pregnancy. The receptors were sampled from a female donor with multiple sclerosis, enrolled in a pregnancy study.

The chain carries TRBV5-1 and TRBJ2-5, with 14 bases lining up with TRBD2. There are 17 residues in the CDR3. J was trimmed by 2 bases and V by 0 bases; bases with no gene match: 3. Germline loops: CDR1 SGHRS, CDR2 YFSETQ. This CDR3 reads CASSLGLAGGGQETQYF. CDR3 DNA: TGCGCCAGCAGCTTGGGACTAGCGGGGGGGGGTCAAGAGACCCAGTACTTC.

The chain recombines TRBV29-1 with TRBJ1-2, with 11 bases aligning to TRBD1. This CDR3 spans 16 amino acids. Germline lookup yields CDR1 SQVTM and CDR2 ANQGSEA. V shed 0 bases and J 6 bases; nucleotides not matched to a gene: 9. In DNA form, the CDR3 reads TGCAGCGTTGAAGATCCTATGGACAGGGGGCGGAATGGCTACACCTTC. Its translation: CSVEDPMDRGRNGYTF.

This clone was found a few times. The chain combines TRBV19 with TRBJ2-1; D is uncertain. Looked up from germline, CDR1 is LNHDA and CDR2 is SQIVND (reference sequence). The CDR3 has 13 amino acids. The V end was cut by 6 bases, the J end by 3 bases, with 9 bases between. CDR3 coding DNA: TGTGCCAGTAGCCCCAACTTCTACAATGAGCAGTTCTTC. Protein product: CASSPNFYNEQFF.

This clone showed up just a few times. This chain joins TRBV14 and TRBJ1-4; maybe TRBD1 (6 bases). This CDR3 has 14 amino acids. Germline assignment: CDR1 SGHDN and CDR2 FVKESK. V was trimmed by 3 bases and J by 4 bases, leaving 9 bases between them. DNA for the CDR3: TGTGCCAGCAGCCAGATGGACAGTAATGAAAAACTGTTTTTT. Residues: CASSQMDSNEKLFF.

This chain joins TRBV7-9 and TRBJ2-7, with unresolved D. Germline V gives CDR1 SEHNR, CDR2 FQNEAQ (reference sequence). The CDR3 runs to 15 residues. V lost 5 bases to trimming and J lost 2 bases, with 16 bases between them. CDR3: CASSAAHRTPYEQYF. The CDR3 region has the DNA TGTGCCAGCAGCGCGGCCCATCGCACCCCCTACGAGCAGTACTTC.

This chain connects TRBV27 to TRBJ2-7; D not certain. Trimming removed 4 bases at V and 3 bases at J, with 16 bases between. From germline, CDR1 is MNHEY and CDR2 SMNVEV (reference sequence). CDR3 length equals 15 residues. CDR3 in amino acids: CASSSSGVPFYEQYF. CDR3 nucleotide sequence: TGTGCCAGCAGTTCCTCTGGAGTACCCTTCTACGAGCAGTACTTC.

The gene calls are TRBV30 and TRBJ2-1; the match to TRBD2 covers 8 bases. The length of the CDR3 is 16 residues. V lost 2 bases, J lost 6 bases, and 12 bases stayed unmatched. CDR1 GTSNPN and CDR2 SVGIG come from the germline V gene (reference sequence). This CDR3 reads CAWSRGPGGGGNEQFF. DNA of the CDR3: TGTGCCTGGAGTCGGGGCCCGGGGGGGGGCGGCAATGAGCAGTTCTTC.

The V gene is TRBV13, the J gene TRBJ2-7; 8 bases map to TRBD1. Germline V lookup: CDR1 PRHDT, CDR2 FYEKMQ (reference sequence). The ends lost 4 bases at V and 7 bases at J; junction bases unmatched: 9. The CDR3 has 14 residues. The CDR3 nucleotides read TGTGCCAGCAGCTCGGGACAGGTGATGGGGGAGCAGTACTTC. Encoded protein: CASSSGQVMGEQYF.

The gene calls are TRBV28 and TRBJ2-7; 7 bases match TRBD2. V shed 6 bases, J shed 1 base, and the junction held 12 bases outside the gene matches. The CDR3 totals 16 residues. Germline CDR1 MDHEN, CDR2 SYDVKM. This CDR3 is CASRPPVGGYSYEQYF. The DNA for the CDR3 is TGTGCCAGCAGGCCCCCCGTCGGGGGGTATTCCTACGAGCAGTACTTC.

The chain combines TRBV7-2 with TRBJ2-7; the match to TRBD2 covers 7 bases. This CDR3 comprises 15 residues. V lost 2 bases to trimming and J lost 0 bases; unmatched junction nucleotides: 4. Germline CDR1 SGHTA, CDR2 FQGNSA. The DNA of the CDR3 is TGTGCCAGCAGCTTAACTAGCGCAACCTCCTACGAGCAGTACTTC. It codes for CASSLTSATSYEQYF.

This chain uses TRBV7-9 with TRBJ2-1, with D tentatively TRBD1 (7 bases). V was pared by 3 bases and J by 5 bases, with 17 bases between. The CDR3 is made up of 16 amino acids. Germline V gene data show CDR1 as SEHNR and CDR2 as FQNEAQ (reference sequence). CDR3 amino acids: CASSFGWRGPHNEQFF. In DNA form, the CDR3 reads TGTGCCAGCAGCTTCGGGTGGAGGGGGCCCCACAATGAGCAGTTCTTC.

CDR3 sequence (DNA): TGTGCCAGTAGTATAGAGATCAGGGGAAATGGCTACACCTTC. Amino acids: CASSIEIRGNGYTF. The genes are TRBV19 and TRBJ1-2, with D tentatively TRBD1 (6 bases). The length of the CDR3 is 14 residues. The V gene lost 0 bases and the J gene lost 6 bases, with 11 bases spanning the gap. Germline CDR1 LNHDA, CDR2 SQIVND (reference sequence).

This clone is a singleton in its sample. The chain uses TRBV4-1 and TRBJ2-7; 8 bases match TRBD2. The CDR3 is 15 amino acids. Germline V gene data show CDR1 as MGHRA and CDR2 as YSYEKL. V was pared by 2 bases and J by 5 bases, with 8 bases of the junction left unmatched. The DNA of the CDR3 is TGCGCCAGCAGCCAACGGATAGCGGGAAACGACGAGCAGTACTTC. As protein: CASSQRIAGNDEQYF.

The gene calls are TRBV20-1 and TRBJ2-5; no definite D call. The CDR3 loop spans 10 amino acids. Germline loops: CDR1 DFQATT, CDR2 SNEGSKA (reference sequence). CDR3: CRTAEETQYF. The CDR3 bases are TGCAGAACGGCGGAAGAGACCCAGTACTTC.

V and J are TRBV28 and TRBJ2-3; the match to TRBD2 covers 14 bases. Germline CDR1 MDHEN, CDR2 SYDVKM. The V and J ends lost 6 bases and 6 bases, in that order; junction bases with no gene match: 14. This CDR3 contains 18 residues. CDR3: CASSLRPGTSGRTDTQYF. The DNA of the CDR3 is TGTGCCAGCAGCCTCAGACCCGGGACTAGCGGGAGAACTGATACGCAGTATTTT. Based on the CDR3 plus reference TRBV28 and TRBJ2-3, the full variable domain is DVKVTQSSRYLVKRTGEKVFLECVQDMDHENMFWYRQDPGLGLRLIYFSYDVKMKEKGDIPEGYSVSREKKERFSLILESASTNQTSMYLCASSLRPGTSGRTDTQYFGPGTRLTVL.

This chain uses TRBV11-3 with TRBJ2-1; 12 bases match TRBD2. The junction had 3 bases not matched to a gene; V was cut back by 5 bases and J by 1 base. The CDR3 extends over 16 amino acids. Germline values: CDR1 SGHNT, CDR2 YENEEA. In DNA form, the CDR3 reads TGTGCCAGCAGCCGCGGACTAGCGGGATCCTACAATGAGCAGTTCTTC. Amino acids: CASSRGLAGSYNEQFF.

V and J are TRBV30 and TRBJ2-5; a possible D gene is TRBD2 (6 bases). Deletions cut 1 base from V and 2 bases from J, with 11 bases between. This CDR3 region has 14 residues. Germline V gene lookup returns CDR1 GTSNPN and CDR2 SVGIG (reference sequence). The CDR3 bases are TGTGCCTGGAGTGCCATTAGCGGACAAGAGACCCAGTACTTC. Amino acids: CAWSAISGQETQYF.

The chain recombines TRBV2 with TRBJ2-1; 8 positions match TRBD1. The CDR3 is made up of 16 amino acids. After removal of 6 bases from V and 7 bases from J, the junction contained 14 bases not matched to a gene. CDR1 is SNHLY and CDR2 is FYNNEI in the germline V gene. CDR3 DNA sequence: TGTGCCAGCAGAACAACCCGGGACAGGTCTGGGAATGAGCAGTTCTTC. Translation: CASRTTRDRSGNEQFF.

This chain joins TRBV28 and TRBJ2-7; TRBD2 aligns across 7 bases. CDR1 is MDHEN, CDR2 SYDVKM, per germline. J gave up 5 bases and V 3 bases, and 7 bases lay outside the gene matches. This CDR3 has 14 amino acids. As DNA, the CDR3 is TGTGCCAGCAGTTTGGGCGGGAGAAGGAACGAGCAGTACTTC. Translating gives CASSLGGRRNEQYF.

The V and J genes are TRBV4-2 and TRBJ2-3; 13 bases map to TRBD2. V was clipped by 2 bases and J by 1 base; unmatched bases: 9. The germline CDR1 and CDR2 sequences are LGHNA and YNFKEQ. CDR3 size: 19 residues. CDR3 coding DNA: TGTGCCAGCAGCCAAAGGACAACCGGGACTAGCGGGGGCACAGATACGCAGTATTTT. It encodes CASSQRTTGTSGGTDTQYF.

This chain uses TRBV7-2 with TRBJ2-7, with D hard to call. This CDR3 is built from 12 residues. V was cut by 5 bases and J by 0 bases, with 5 bases left in between. The germline gives CDR1 SGHTA, CDR2 FQGNSA. The CDR3, as DNA: TGTGCCAGCAGCCCCTCCTCCTACGAGCAGTACTTC. Translation: CASSPSSYEQYF. The full variable domain, rest sourced from reference TRBV7-2 and TRBJ2-7, is GAGVSQSPSNKVTEKGKDVELRCDPISGHTALYWYRQSLGQGLEFLIYFQGNSAPDKSGLPSDRFSAERTGGSVSTLTIQRTQQEDSAVYLCASSPSSYEQYFGPGTRLTVT.

J is TRBJ2-7 and V is TRBV5-8, with a weak D call TRBD2 (5 bases). The CDR3 spans 16 residues. V was trimmed by 7 bases and J by 1 base, leaving 21 bases between them. Per germline, CDR1 SGHTS and CDR2 YDEGEE. CDR3 sequence (DNA): TGTGCCAGCGCCTCCCCCCCGATCGGGGTTTCCTACGAGCAGTACTTC. Translation: CASASPPIGVSYEQYF.

CDR3 bases: TGTGCCAGCAGCGTAGGACTAGCGGGAGTAGTGTACGAGCAGTACTTC. It specifies CASSVGLAGVVYEQYF. The rearrangement uses TRBV9 and TRBJ2-7; 12 nucleotides line up with TRBD2. Germline lookup yields CDR1 SGDLS and CDR2 YYNGEE. The CDR3 spans 16 residues. V gave up 0 bases and J gave up 4 bases; unmatched junction bases: 5.

The chain employs TRBV2 and TRBJ2-3; the D gene is possibly TRBD2 (6 bases). CDR1 and CDR2 (germline): SNHLY, FYNNEI. V lost 8 bases to trimming and J lost 5 bases, with 17 bases between them. There are 14 residues in the CDR3. The CDR3 DNA is TGTGCCAGCCCCTTGGGGGGTGGTGAAGATACGCAGTATTTT. Amino acids: CASPLGGGEDTQYF.

The V call is TRBV4-3, the J call TRBJ2-3; TRBD2 aligns across 9 bases. Per germline, CDR1 LGHNA and CDR2 YSLEER. With V trimmed by 2 bases and J by 4 bases, 4 bases remained unmatched. There are 15 residues in the CDR3. CDR3 sequence reads: CASSQLAGLADTQYF. Here the CDR3 DNA reads TGCGCCAGCAGCCAACTAGCGGGACTCGCAGATACGCAGTATTTT.

Of note for this clone: At one end, the junction sequence differs from germline, possibly due to a read error. This chain joins TRBV28 and TRBJ1-5, with D unclear. Germline assignment: CDR1 MDHEN and CDR2 SYDVKM. The CDR3 runs 11 residues. The CDR3 sequence: CASSAVGPQHF. The DNA for the CDR3 is TGCGCCAGCAGTGCGGTGGGGCCCCAGCATTTT.